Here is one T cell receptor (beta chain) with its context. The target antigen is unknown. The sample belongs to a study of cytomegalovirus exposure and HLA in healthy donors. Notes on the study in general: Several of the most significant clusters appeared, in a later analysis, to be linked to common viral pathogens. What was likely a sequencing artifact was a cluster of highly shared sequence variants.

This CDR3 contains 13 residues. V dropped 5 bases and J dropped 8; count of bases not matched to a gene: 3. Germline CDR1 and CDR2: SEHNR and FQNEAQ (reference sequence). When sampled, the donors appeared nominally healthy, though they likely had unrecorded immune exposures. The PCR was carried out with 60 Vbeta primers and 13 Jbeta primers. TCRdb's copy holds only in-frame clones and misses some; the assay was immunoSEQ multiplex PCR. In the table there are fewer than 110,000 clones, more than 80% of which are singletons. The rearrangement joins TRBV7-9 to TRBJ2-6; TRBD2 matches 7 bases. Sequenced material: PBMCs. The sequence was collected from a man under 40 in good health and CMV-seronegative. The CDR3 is CASSPGGSNVLTF. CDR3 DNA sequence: TGTGCCAGCAGCCCGGGAGGCTCCAACGTCCTGACTTTC.